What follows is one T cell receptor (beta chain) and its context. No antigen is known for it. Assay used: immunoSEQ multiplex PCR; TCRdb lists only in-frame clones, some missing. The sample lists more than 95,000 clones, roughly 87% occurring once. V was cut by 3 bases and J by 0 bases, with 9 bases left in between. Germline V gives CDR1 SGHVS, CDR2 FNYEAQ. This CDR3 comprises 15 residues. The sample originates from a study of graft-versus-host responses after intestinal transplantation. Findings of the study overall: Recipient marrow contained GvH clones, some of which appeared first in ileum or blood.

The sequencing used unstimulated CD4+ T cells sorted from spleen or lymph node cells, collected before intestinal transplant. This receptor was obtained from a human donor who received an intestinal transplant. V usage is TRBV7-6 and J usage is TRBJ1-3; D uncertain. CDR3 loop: CASSFALGSGNTIYF. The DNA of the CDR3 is TGTGCCAGCAGCTTTGCTTTGGGCTCTGGAAACACCATATATTTT.